This T cell receptor (beta chain) is from a study of monozygotic twins with inflammatory bowel disease (dated by TCRdb to 2018 to 2020). Study-wide context: A total of approximately 28 monozygotic twin pairs were included in the full study, comprising nine German pairs (four IBD-concordant, five IBD-discordant) and 19 IBD-discordant Danish pairs. The search for disease-associated traits relied mainly on comparing IBD patients with their genetically identical healthy co-twins within discordant pairs. Each individual had, on average, about 151 000 unique TCRalpha sequences and 181 000 unique TCRbeta sequences available for analysis. What the work shows at the level of the full study, not this receptor alone: Because patients received different immunosuppressive treatments, the repertoires may have picked up extra background noise and variability between individuals. Measured by the inverse Simpson index, TCRbeta repertoire diversity was lower in IBD patients than in their healthy co-twins. Compared with healthy twins, IBD patients shared fewer clonotypes with other individuals, and the difference was most pronounced in patients with signs of disease activity. Distinction between different T cell subtypes could not be achieved in the analysis. Repertoire similarity did not differ between concordant and discordant twins, possibly due to limited statistical power. No single strong signal or clonotype linked to IBD turned up in the results, so the idea that one exists was not supported.

From the cysteine through the phenylalanine, the CDR3 covers 13 amino acids. The DNA is unrecorded. From each donor, an approximately 2.3 ml peripheral blood sample was collected into PAXgene tubes and kept at -80 degrees C. Without any T cell sorting, total RNA was extracted from whole blood using the PAXgene blood miRNA kit on an automated QIAcube. Deep TCRalpha and TCRbeta repertoire profiling with unique molecular barcoding was performed on peripheral blood of monozygotic twin pairs concordant or discordant for inflammatory bowel disease. For every twin pair, smoking habits were documented, and each individual was categorised as a current, former or never smoker. As to this clonotype: What this receptor recognizes is not known.

The library came from 5' RACE. Each TCR library was prepared from 3,000 to 4,500 ng of total RNA. For each sample, cDNA synthesis was carried out in eight separate reactions using SMARTScribe reverse transcriptase. During cDNA synthesis, unique molecular identifiers containing a 6-nucleotide sample barcode were introduced by template switching. TCRalpha and TCRbeta cDNA was amplified by two nested PCRs of approximately 17 and 9 cycles, with bead purification after each PCR. Before amplification, the cDNA was treated with uracil DNA-glycosylase and purified using the QIAquick PCR purification kit. In the second PCR, Illumina TruSeq-compatible adapters and sample-specific barcodes were added. TapeStation and Qubit were used to check library quality and concentration, and 4 to 6 ng of each library went into the pool. The pooled libraries were sequenced with 2 x 100 bp reads and custom sequencing primers on an Illumina HiSeq2500 single-index Rapid Run. Per the authors' processing: UMI-based consensus assembly with MiGEC version 1.2.6 was used to correct PCR and sequencing errors. V(D)J alignment, clonotype assembly and CDR3 extraction were performed with MiXCR version 2.1.1. Gene usage, clonotype sharing and MAIT/NKT TCR abundance were normalised by analysing the top 1000, 10 000 and 20 000 clonotypes per sample. Diversity was computed as the inverse Simpson index with the vegan R package after downsampling to 27 000 UMIs. Paired Mann-Whitney U tests on discordant twin pairs were used, with Benjamini-Hochberg multiple-testing correction. TCRdb reanalyzed the reads, keeping one entry per CDR3 protein sequence and omitting DNA. The V and J calls were determined by TCRdb, not by the authors. The table for this sample lists fewer than 450,000 distinct CDR3 sequences. In total, the top ten clones hold 2.5% to 3% of the sample.

This TCR was sampled from a human donor with ulcerative colitis or Crohn's disease, or a healthy co-twin of an affected twin (not recorded which). The sequenced sample was blood. The rearranged chain carries TRBV12-3 or TRBV12-4 and TRBJ1-6; TCRdb selects TRBD1, and the lack of DNA leaves this call unchecked. CDR3 sequence: CASSTTGGSPLHF.